This TCR beta chain is drawn from a study of cytomegalovirus exposure and HLA in healthy donors. Study information: Previous work identified roughly 120 million unique TCR beta sequences from around 200 million T cells. Most genotyped donors, about 81% of more than 300, had Caucasian-associated genetic ancestry.

In this sample, this clone turned up a few times. The PCR employed 60 Vbeta primers together with 13 Jbeta primers. Using immunoSEQ multiplex PCR, the repertoire was profiled, and TCRdb retains in-frame clones only, with some absent. The table lists just over 150,000 clones, around 74% of them singletons. Germline lookup yields CDR1 SNHLY and CDR2 FYNNEI. The CDR3 has 14 amino acids. V gave up 8 bases and J gave up 0 bases, with 8 bases separating them. The sample consisted of PBMCs. The chain joins TRBV2 to TRBJ1-6; D remains unclear. The receptor's source is a female donor in good health and CMV-seronegative. This chain's CDR3 is CASFRSSYNSPLHF. In nucleotides, the CDR3 is TGTGCCAGCTTCCGGAGCTCCTATAATTCACCCCTCCACTTT. Complete variable domain (other parts from reference TRBV2 and TRBJ1-6): EPEVTQTPSHQVTQMGQEVILRCVPISNHLYFYWYRQILGQKVEFLVSFYNNEISEKSEIFDDQFSVERPDGSNFTLKIRSTKLEDSAMYFCASFRSSYNSPLHFGNGTRLTVT.